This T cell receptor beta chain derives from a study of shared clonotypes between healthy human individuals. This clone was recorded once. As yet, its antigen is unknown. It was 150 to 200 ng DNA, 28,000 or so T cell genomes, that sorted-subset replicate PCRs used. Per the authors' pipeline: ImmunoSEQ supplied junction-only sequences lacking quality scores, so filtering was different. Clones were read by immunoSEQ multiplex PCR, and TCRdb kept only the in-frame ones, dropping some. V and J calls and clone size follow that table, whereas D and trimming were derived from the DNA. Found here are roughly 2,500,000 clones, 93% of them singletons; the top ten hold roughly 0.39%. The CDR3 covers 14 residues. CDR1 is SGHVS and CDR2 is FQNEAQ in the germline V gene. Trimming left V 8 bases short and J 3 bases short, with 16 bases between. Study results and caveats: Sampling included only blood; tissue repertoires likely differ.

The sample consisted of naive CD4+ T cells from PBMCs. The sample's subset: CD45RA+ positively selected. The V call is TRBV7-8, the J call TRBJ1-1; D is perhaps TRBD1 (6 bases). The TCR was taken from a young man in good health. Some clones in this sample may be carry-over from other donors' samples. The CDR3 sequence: CASAPGVGHTEAFF. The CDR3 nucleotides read TGTGCCAGCGCTCCAGGGGTCGGGCACACTGAAGCTTTCTTT.